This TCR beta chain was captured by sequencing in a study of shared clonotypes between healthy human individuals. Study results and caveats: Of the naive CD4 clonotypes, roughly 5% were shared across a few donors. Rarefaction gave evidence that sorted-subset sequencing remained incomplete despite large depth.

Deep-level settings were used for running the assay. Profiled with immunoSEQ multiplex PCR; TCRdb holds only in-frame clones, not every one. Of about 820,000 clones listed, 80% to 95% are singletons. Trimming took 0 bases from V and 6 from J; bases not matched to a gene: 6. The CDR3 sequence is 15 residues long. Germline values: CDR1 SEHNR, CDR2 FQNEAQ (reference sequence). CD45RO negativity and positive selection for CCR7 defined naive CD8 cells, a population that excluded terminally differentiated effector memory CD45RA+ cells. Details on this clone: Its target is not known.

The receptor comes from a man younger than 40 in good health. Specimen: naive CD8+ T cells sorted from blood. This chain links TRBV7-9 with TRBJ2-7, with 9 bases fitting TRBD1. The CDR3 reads CASSLATGGFSEQYF. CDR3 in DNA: TGTGCCAGCAGCTTAGCAACAGGGGGCTTTTCCGAGCAGTACTTC.